Following are 26 T cell receptor beta chains from one sample sequenced in a study of blood T cell repertoires in COVID-19. Assay used: immunoSEQ multiplex PCR; TCRdb lists only in-frame clones, some missing. The repertoire consists of approximately 220,000 clones, with over 70% occurring once and the leading ten covering approximately 8.7%. The specimen sequenced was peripheral blood. The receptors derive from an elderly woman with acute or convalescent COVID-19.

This chain connects TRBV6-1 to TRBJ2-3; D perhaps matches TRBD2 (6 bases). This CDR3 region has 13 residues. V dropped 8 bases and J dropped 0 bases, with 9 bases sitting between them. Germline CDR1 MNHNS, CDR2 SASEGT. The CDR3 region is CASGLTSTDTQYF. The CDR3 coding sequence is TGTGCCAGCGGACTAACTAGCACAGATACGCAGTATTTT.

This clone was seen once. The rearrangement links TRBV6-5 to TRBJ1-1, with unresolved D. Germline V gives CDR1 MNHEY, CDR2 SVGAGI. Trimming pared 4 bases from V and 3 bases from J, leaving 9 bases between. This CDR3 region has 13 residues. The CDR3 nucleotides are TGTGCCAGCAGTTGGTCTATGGACACTGAAGCTTTCTTT. This gives the protein CASSWSMDTEAFF.

This chain joins TRBV6-5 and TRBJ1-2; 7 bases agree with TRBD1. The ends lost 5 bases at V and 5 bases at J; junction bases unmatched: 8. The CDR3 runs 14 residues. Looked up from germline, CDR1 is MNHEY and CDR2 is SVGAGI. The chain's CDR3 is CASSPEGDSYGYTF. CDR3 bases: TGTGCCAGCAGTCCAGAGGGGGACAGTTATGGCTACACCTTC.

Points on this clone: Germline and junction disagree at one end, which may indicate a read error. The chain has TRBV7-9 and TRBJ2-5; 10 nucleotides match TRBD2. The CDR3 sequence is 16 residues long. CDR1 and CDR2 from the germline V gene are SEHNR and FQNEAQ (reference sequence). CDR3 nucleotide sequence: TGTGCCAGCAGTCTAGCCGGGACTAGCGACCAGGAGACCCAGTACTTC. It yields the protein CASSLAGTSDQETQYF.

V usage is TRBV5-1 and J usage is TRBJ2-5, with 13 bases identical to TRBD2. CDR1 and CDR2 from the germline V gene are SGHRS and YFSETQ. Unmatched junction bases numbered 7, after V lost 4 bases and J lost 7 bases. The CDR3 totals 15 residues. The DNA for the CDR3 is TGCGCCAGCAGCACGGGACTAGCGGGACGGCCGACCCAGTACTTC. This gives the protein CASSTGLAGRPTQYF.

V usage is TRBV9 and J usage is TRBJ2-3, with a tentative D call TRBD2 (8 bases). CDR3 size: 16 residues. The ends were cut back, 0 bases at V and 7 bases at J, with 18 bases in the middle. CDR1 is SGDLS, CDR2 YYNGEE, per germline. The CDR3 loop is CASSVAGSGTAYTQYF. CDR3 DNA sequence: TGTGCCAGCAGCGTAGCGGGTAGCGGGACAGCCTATACGCAGTATTTT.

This rearrangement joins TRBV7-9 to TRBJ2-4; D is uncertain. V lost 5 bases to trimming and J lost 0 bases, with 11 bases between them. CDR1 and CDR2 from the germline V gene are SEHNR and FQNEAQ (reference sequence). The CDR3 runs 15 residues. Here the CDR3 reads CASSPPILAKNIQYF. CDR3 bases: TGTGCCAGCAGCCCACCCATACTAGCCAAAAACATTCAGTACTTC.

This chain joins TRBV5-1 and TRBJ1-2, with a tentative D call TRBD1 (6 bases). CDR3 size: 13 residues. V lost 4 bases and J 6 bases, leaving 13 bases between the germline ends. The germline gives CDR1 SGHRS, CDR2 YFSETQ. The CDR3 spells CASSIIQGNGYTF. CDR3 nucleotides: TGCGCCAGCAGCATTATACAGGGAAATGGCTACACCTTC.

This chain uses TRBV6-4 with TRBJ2-2; D remains ambiguous. The V end lost 2 bases, the J end lost 6 bases, and 7 bases lay between the germline ends. The CDR3 is 13 residues long. CDR1 and CDR2 (germline): MRHNA, SNTAGT. CDR3: CASSDLAAGELFF. The CDR3 bases are TGTGCCAGCAGTGACCTCGCAGCCGGGGAGCTGTTTTTT.

V usage is TRBV19 and J usage is TRBJ1-6; D is uncertain. The CDR3 is 16 amino acids. V lost 9 bases and J 5 bases, leaving 20 bases between the germline ends. Germline-derived CDR1 and CDR2 are LNHDA and SQIVND (reference sequence). The CDR3 DNA sequence: TGTGCCAGAGTTTCATCCGGGAACGAGGATAATTCACCCCTCCACTTT. Translating it yields CARVSSGNEDNSPLHF.

The chain carries TRBV7-2 and TRBJ2-7, with D possibly TRBD2 on 5 matching bases. V lost 2 bases and J lost 8, with 7 bases in between. The length of the CDR3 is 11 residues. The germline V gene has CDR1 SGHTA and CDR2 FQGNSA. The CDR3 DNA reads as TGTGCCAGCAGCTTATCTAGCCAGCAGTACTTC. It codes for CASSLSSQQYF.

The chain couples TRBV20-1 to TRBJ1-3; no reliable D call. The CDR3 is made up of 11 amino acids. V was pared by 2 bases and J by 10 bases, with 9 bases between. Looked up from germline, CDR1 is DFQATT and CDR2 is SNEGSKA (reference sequence). The CDR3 region has the DNA TGCAGTGCTAGACGGTATGAGACCATATATTTT. Translation: CSARRYETIYF.

The V and J genes are TRBV2 and TRBJ2-2; maybe TRBD2 (5 bases). The length of the CDR3 is 14 residues. Germline V gene sequence: CDR1 SNHLY, CDR2 FYNNEI. V was shortened by 3 bases and J by 4 bases, with 9 bases between the two germline ends. The CDR3 spells CASSEGRGTGELFF. The CDR3, as DNA: TGTGCCAGCAGTGAGGGTCGGGGCACCGGGGAGCTGTTTTTT.

The chain joins TRBV3-1 (or the pseudogene TRBV3-2) to TRBJ1-1, with 9 bases lining up with TRBD1. Germline CDR1 and CDR2: LGHDT and YNNKEL (reference sequence). With V trimmed by 1 base and J by 9 bases, 6 bases remained unmatched. The CDR3 spans 14 residues. The CDR3 reads CASSQGIDRGKAFF. The CDR3 DNA reads TGTGCCAGCAGCCAAGGTATAGACAGGGGGAAAGCTTTCTTT.

The DNA of the CDR3 is TGTGCCCTAACAAGGATAGCGGGAGTAAATGAGCAGTTCTTC. It encodes CALTRIAGVNEQFF. This rearrangement joins TRBV7-9 to TRBJ2-1; 9 nucleotides agree with TRBD2. The germline CDR1 and CDR2 sequences are SEHNR and FQNEAQ (reference sequence). This CDR3 has 14 amino acids. With V trimmed by 11 bases and J by 7 bases, 12 bases remained unmatched.

The chain couples TRBV25-1 to TRBJ2-7; 7 nucleotides agree with TRBD1. CDR1 and CDR2 (germline): MGHDK, SYGVNS. The CDR3 runs to 14 residues. Unmatched junction bases numbered 8, after V lost 6 bases and J lost 3 bases. CDR3: CASSSPGQIYEQYF. The CDR3, as DNA: TGTGCCAGCAGCAGTCCGGGACAGATCTACGAGCAGTACTTC.

V gene TRBV7-8 combines with J gene TRBJ2-7; 9 nucleotides align to TRBD2. The CDR3 consists of 16 residues. Germline CDR1 and CDR2: SGHVS and FQNEAQ. After removal of 5 bases from V and 4 bases from J, the junction contained 12 bases not matched to a gene. The CDR3 loop reads CASSPSGYSGGYEQYF. CDR3 DNA: TGTGCCAGCAGCCCCTCCGGGTATAGCGGGGGTTACGAGCAGTACTTC.

This clone was counted a few times. J is TRBJ1-5 and V is TRBV6-5, with TRBD1 matching 9 bases. The CDR3 contains 14 residues. Germline CDR1 MNHEY, CDR2 SVGAGI. J lost 4 bases, V lost 2 bases, and 0 bases had no gene match. Here the CDR3 DNA reads TGTGCCAGCAGTTACGGACAGGGGAATCAGCCCCAGCATTTT. As protein: CASSYGQGNQPQHF.

The chain combines TRBV7-2 with TRBJ2-2, with a possible D match to TRBD2 (5 bases). Looked up from germline, CDR1 is SGHTA and CDR2 is FQGNSA. CDR3 length: 15 residues. V gave up 4 bases and J gave up 1 base, with 10 bases separating them. The CDR3, as DNA: TGTGCCAGCAGCTGGGCCCGGGGGAACACCGGGGAGCTGTTTTTT. It encodes CASSWARGNTGELFF.

The chain joins TRBV7-9 to TRBJ2-3; 7 bases line up with TRBD1. The J segment lost 4 bases and the V segment lost 3 bases, leaving 7 bases of the junction unmatched. The germline CDR1 and CDR2 sequences are SEHNR and FQNEAQ (reference sequence). This CDR3 region has 15 residues. CDR3 sequence: CASSFGQDGADTQYF. The DNA of the CDR3 is TGTGCCAGCAGCTTTGGACAGGATGGCGCAGATACGCAGTATTTT.

V gene TRBV7-8 combines with J gene TRBJ1-2, with TRBD1 identical over 7 bases. The CDR3 totals 14 residues. In germline, CDR1 is SGHVS, CDR2 FQNEAQ. Trimming at V came to 4 bases and at J to 6 bases, leaving 8 bases not matched to a gene. The CDR3 coding sequence is TGTGCCAGCAGCTGGGTCTACAGGGGCGATGGCTACACCTTC. Residues: CASSWVYRGDGYTF.

A single count supports this clone. CDR3: CASSWQFTGTSYGYTF. CDR3 coding DNA: TGCGCCAGCAGCTGGCAATTCACCGGGACATCTTATGGCTACACCTTC. The chain recombines TRBV5-1 with TRBJ1-2, with D possibly being TRBD1 (6 bases). V dropped 3 bases and J dropped 5 bases, with 20 bases sitting between them. The CDR3 is 16 residues long. Germline V gene data show CDR1 as SGHRS and CDR2 as YFSETQ.

The J gene is TRBJ2-2, the V gene TRBV5-6; TRBD2 aligns across 8 bases. The trim removed 4 bases at V and 0 bases at J, leaving 8 bases unmatched. Germline V CDR1 and CDR2: SGHDT, YYEEEE. CDR3 length equals 17 residues. The CDR3: CASSPLMGLANTGELFF. The DNA for the CDR3 is TGTGCCAGCAGCCCCTTAATGGGACTAGCGAACACCGGGGAGCTGTTTTTT.

This chain links TRBV18 with TRBJ2-7; 10 bases fit TRBD2. Trimming at V came to 3 bases and at J to 1 base, leaving 27 bases not matched to a gene. This CDR3 comprises 23 residues. CDR1 and CDR2 (germline): KGHSH, LQKENI. The CDR3 DNA reads TGTGCCAGCTCACCTTTCGAGGCCCACAGGGAGAGCGGGAGGGCCAAAGGATCCTACGAGCAGTACTTC. This sequence encodes CASSPFEAHRESGRAKGSYEQYF.

CDR3 in amino acids: CASSQVGETQYF. CDR3 DNA sequence: TGTGCCAGCAGCCAAGTCGGGGAGACCCAGTACTTC. The chain joins TRBV3-1 (or the pseudogene TRBV3-2) to TRBJ2-5; D gene uncertain. V gave up 1 base and J gave up 5 bases, with 5 bases separating them. Germline V gives CDR1 LGHDT, CDR2 YNNKEL (reference sequence). The CDR3 runs 12 residues.

The rearrangement uses TRBV2 and TRBJ1-5; no firm D call. V lost 7 bases and J lost 6, with 13 bases in between. The CDR3 has 13 amino acids. Germline assignment: CDR1 SNHLY and CDR2 FYNNEI. CDR3 in amino acids: CASNWQSSQPQHF. The CDR3, as DNA: TGTGCCAGCAATTGGCAATCCTCTCAGCCCCAGCATTTT.